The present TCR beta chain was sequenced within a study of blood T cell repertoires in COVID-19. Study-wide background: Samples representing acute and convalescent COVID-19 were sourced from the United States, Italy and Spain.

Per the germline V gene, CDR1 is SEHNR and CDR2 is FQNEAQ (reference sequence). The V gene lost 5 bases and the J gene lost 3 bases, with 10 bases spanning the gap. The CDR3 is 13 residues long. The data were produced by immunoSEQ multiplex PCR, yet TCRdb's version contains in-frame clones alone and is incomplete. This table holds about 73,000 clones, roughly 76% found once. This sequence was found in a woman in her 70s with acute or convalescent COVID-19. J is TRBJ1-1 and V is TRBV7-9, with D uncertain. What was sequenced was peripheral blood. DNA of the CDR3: TGTGCCAGCAGCAGAGGGTTCGACACTGAAGCTTTCTTT. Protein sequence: CASSRGFDTEAFF.